Presented here are 9 T cell receptor beta chains from one specimen sequenced in a study of identical twins. From the 5' RACE reads, TCRdb called clonotypes with MiXCR, one entry per CDR3 protein. The sample comprises roughly 1.6 million distinct CDR3 sequences, roughly 35% of which are singletons, and around 0.25% rests with the top ten. The sample consisted of cord blood. These receptors originate from a newborn girl in good health.

The CDR3 region has the DNA TGTGCCAGCAGTTTAACTGGGGGCGCGGACACTGAAGCTTTCTTT. Protein sequence: CASSLTGGADTEAFF. This rearrangement joins TRBV12-3 or TRBV12-4 to TRBJ1-1, with a tentative D call TRBD1 (6 bases). Trimming removed 2 bases from V and 3 bases from J, with 13 bases in between. This CDR3 has 15 residues.

This clonotype has a single count. The gene calls are TRBV6-1 and TRBJ2-3; TRBD2 matches at 10 bases. V trimming: 4 bases; J trimming: 1 base; junction bases outside the gene matches: 8. This CDR3 is 17 amino acids long. The germline V gene has CDR1 MNHNS and CDR2 SASEGT. DNA for the CDR3: TGTGCCAGCAGTGGACCCTCCGGGACTAGCGGCACAGATACGCAGTATTTT. This gives the protein CASSGPSGTSGTDTQYF.

The CDR3 nucleotides read TGCAGTGCCAGGACTAGCAGGAATTGGGGGAACAATGAGCAGTTCTTC. This translates into CSARTSRNWGNNEQFF. The rearrangement links TRBV20-1 to TRBJ2-1, with 8 bases fitting TRBD2. Trimming took 6 bases from V and 5 from J; bases not matched to a gene: 15. CDR1 and CDR2 from the germline V gene are DFQATT and SNEGSKA (reference sequence). This CDR3 spans 16 amino acids.

The chain combines TRBV9 with TRBJ2-4; D not certain. The end of the DNA fits TRBJ2-7 better, so the J call may be wrong. The V gene's germline CDR1 is SGDLS and CDR2 YYNGEE. The CDR3 runs 14 residues. The CDR3 loop is CASSVELSNYEQYF. CDR3 coding DNA: TGTGCCAGCAGCGTAGAACTATCCAACTACGAGCAGTACTTC.

As for this clonotype: This CDR3 fails to terminate in the conserved phenylalanine or tryptophan, so it likely reflects a read error. The chain joins TRBV20-1 to TRBJ1-2; D is undetermined. Germline V gene lookup returns CDR1 DFQATT and CDR2 SNEGSKA (reference sequence). The CDR3 is 8 amino acids. V dropped 5 bases and J dropped 6 bases, with 1 base sitting between them. This CDR3 is CSADGYTS. CDR3 DNA: TGCAGTGCTGATGGCTACACCTCC.

In this sample, this clonotype turned up a few times. The chain couples TRBV7-9 to TRBJ2-4; D is undetermined. This CDR3 has 16 residues. CDR1 and CDR2 from the germline V gene are SEHNR and FQNEAQ (reference sequence). V lost 1 base to trimming and J lost 0 bases, with 10 bases between them. In DNA, the CDR3 is TGTGCCAGCAGCTTAGGGCGGAGACTAGCCAAAAACATTCAGTACTTC. Its translation: CASSLGRRLAKNIQYF.

This clonotype was seen many times. An end of the junction differs from the germline gene, which may be a read error. The chain has TRBV4-1 and TRBJ2-7, with D possibly being TRBD1 (6 bases). Germline V gives CDR1 MGHRA, CDR2 YSYEKL. CDR3 size: 14 residues. CDR3 amino acids: CASSSPGHSYEQYF. CDR3 bases: TGTGCCAGCAGCTCACCGGGACACTCCTACGAGCAGTACTTC.

The chain carries TRBV29-1 and TRBJ1-2; TRBD1 is a possible D gene (5 bases). CDR1 is SQVTM and CDR2 is ANQGSEA in the germline V gene. Trimming took 4 bases from V and 7 from J, leaving 19 bases between them. The CDR3 runs 14 residues. In DNA, the CDR3 is TGCAGCGTTGGGGGGAGGTTGGGGCCTGCTGGCTACACCTTC. This encodes CSVGGRLGPAGYTF.

V is TRBV19 and J is TRBJ2-5; 7 nucleotides line up with TRBD2. The germline CDR1 and CDR2 sequences are LNHDA and SQIVND (reference sequence). This CDR3 contains 14 residues. J was trimmed by 3 bases and V by 3 bases; bases with no gene match: 4. Here the CDR3 reads CASSMVAGEETQYF. The CDR3 DNA reads TGTGCCAGTAGTATGGTGGCGGGAGAAGAGACCCAGTACTTC. The variable domain in full, with the rest retrieved from reference TRBV19 and TRBJ2-5, is DGGITQSPKYLFRKEGQNVTLSCEQNLNHDAMYWYRQDPGQGLRLIYYSQIVNDFQKGDIAEGYSVSREKKESFPLTVTSAQKNPTAFYLCASSMVAGEETQYFGPGTRLLVL.